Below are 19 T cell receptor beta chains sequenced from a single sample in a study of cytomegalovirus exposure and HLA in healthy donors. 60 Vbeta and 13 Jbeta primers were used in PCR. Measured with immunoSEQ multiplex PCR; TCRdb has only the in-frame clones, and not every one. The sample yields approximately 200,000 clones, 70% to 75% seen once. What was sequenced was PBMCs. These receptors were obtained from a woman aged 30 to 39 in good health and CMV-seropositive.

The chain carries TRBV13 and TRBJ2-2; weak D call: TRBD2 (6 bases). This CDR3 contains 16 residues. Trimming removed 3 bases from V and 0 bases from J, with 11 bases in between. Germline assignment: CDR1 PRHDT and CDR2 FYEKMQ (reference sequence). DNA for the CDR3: TGTGCCAGCAGCTTCCGGCGGGGCTCGAACACCGGGGAGCTGTTTTTT. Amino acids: CASSFRRGSNTGELFF.

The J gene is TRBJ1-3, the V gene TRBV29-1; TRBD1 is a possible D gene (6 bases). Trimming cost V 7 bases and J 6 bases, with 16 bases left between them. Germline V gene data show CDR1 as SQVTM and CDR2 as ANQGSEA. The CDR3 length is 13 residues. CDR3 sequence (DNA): TGCAGCGCCACCGGCAGGGGAGAAAACACCATATATTTT. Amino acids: CSATGRGENTIYF.

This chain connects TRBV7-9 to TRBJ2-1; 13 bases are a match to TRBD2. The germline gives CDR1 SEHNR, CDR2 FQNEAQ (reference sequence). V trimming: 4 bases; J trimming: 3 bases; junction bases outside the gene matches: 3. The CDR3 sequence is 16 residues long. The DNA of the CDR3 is TGTGCCAGCAGCTCCGGACTAGCGGGGGTCTACAATGAGCAGTTCTTC. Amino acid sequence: CASSSGLAGVYNEQFF.

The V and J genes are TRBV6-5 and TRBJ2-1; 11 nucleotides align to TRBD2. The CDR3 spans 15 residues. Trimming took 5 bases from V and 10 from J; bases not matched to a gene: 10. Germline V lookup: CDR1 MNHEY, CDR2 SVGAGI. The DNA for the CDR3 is TGTGCCAGCAGTAACACTAGCGGGAGTATGCGGGAGCAGTTCTTC. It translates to CASSNTSGSMREQFF.

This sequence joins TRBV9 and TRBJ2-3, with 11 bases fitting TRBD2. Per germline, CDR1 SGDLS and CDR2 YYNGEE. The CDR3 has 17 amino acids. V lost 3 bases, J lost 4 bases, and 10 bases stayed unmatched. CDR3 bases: TGTGCCAGCAGCGCTCGATACACTAGCGGGAGTGCAGATACGCAGTATTTT. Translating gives CASSARYTSGSADTQYF.

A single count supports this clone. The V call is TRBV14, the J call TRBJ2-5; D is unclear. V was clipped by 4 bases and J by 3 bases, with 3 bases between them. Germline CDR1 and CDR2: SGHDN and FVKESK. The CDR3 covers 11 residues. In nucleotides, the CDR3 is TGTGCCAGCAGCCCGGAAGAGACCCAGTACTTC. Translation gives CASSPEETQYF. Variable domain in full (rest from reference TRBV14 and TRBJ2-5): EAGVTQFPSHSVIEKGQTVTLRCDPISGHDNLYWYRRVMGKEIKFLLHFVKESKQDESGMPNNRFLAERTGGTYSTLKVQPAELEDSGVYFCASSPEETQYFGPGTRLLVL.

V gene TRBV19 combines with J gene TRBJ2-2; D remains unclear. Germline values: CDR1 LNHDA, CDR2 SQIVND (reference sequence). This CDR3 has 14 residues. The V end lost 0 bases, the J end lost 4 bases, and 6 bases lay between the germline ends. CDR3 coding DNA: TGTGCCAGTAGTATAGATCGGAGCACCGGGGAGCTGTTTTTT. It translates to CASSIDRSTGELFF.

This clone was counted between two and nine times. CDR3 amino acids: CASSYSLAPTYEQYF. CDR3 sequence (DNA): TGTGCCAGCAGTTACTCACTAGCGCCAACCTACGAGCAGTACTTC. This chain connects TRBV6-5 to TRBJ2-7; 7 positions match TRBD2. Germline values: CDR1 MNHEY, CDR2 SVGAGI. J was trimmed by 2 bases and V by 0 bases; bases with no gene match: 4. The CDR3 sequence is 15 residues long.

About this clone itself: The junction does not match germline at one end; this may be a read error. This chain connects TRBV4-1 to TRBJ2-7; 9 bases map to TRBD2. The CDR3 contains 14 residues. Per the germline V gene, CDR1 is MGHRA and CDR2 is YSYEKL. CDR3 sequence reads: CASSLAGASHEQCF. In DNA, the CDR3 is TGCGCCAGCAGCCTAGCGGGAGCCTCCCACGAGCAGTGCTTC.

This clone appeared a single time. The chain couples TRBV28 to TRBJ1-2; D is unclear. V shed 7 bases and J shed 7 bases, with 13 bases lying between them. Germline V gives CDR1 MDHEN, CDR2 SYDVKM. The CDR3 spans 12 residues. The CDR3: CASTPEGRGYTF. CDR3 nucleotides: TGTGCCAGCACTCCGGAGGGCCGTGGCTACACCTTC.

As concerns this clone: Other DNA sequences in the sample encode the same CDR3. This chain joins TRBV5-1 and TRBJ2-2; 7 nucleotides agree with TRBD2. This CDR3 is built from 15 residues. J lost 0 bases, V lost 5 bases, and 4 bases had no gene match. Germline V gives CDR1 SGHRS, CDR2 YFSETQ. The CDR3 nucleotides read TGCGCCAGCAGTTTAACTAGCGCGAACACCGGGGAGCTGTTTTTT. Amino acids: CASSLTSANTGELFF.

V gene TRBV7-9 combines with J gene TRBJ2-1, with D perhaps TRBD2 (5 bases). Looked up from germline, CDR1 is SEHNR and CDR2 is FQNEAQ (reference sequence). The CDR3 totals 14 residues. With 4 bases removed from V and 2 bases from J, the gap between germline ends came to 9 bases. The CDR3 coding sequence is TGTGCCAGCAGCTCGACCGGGACCTACAATGAGCAGTTCTTC. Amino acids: CASSSTGTYNEQFF. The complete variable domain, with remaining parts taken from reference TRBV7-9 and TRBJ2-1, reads DTGVSQNPRHKITKRGQNVTFRCDPISEHNRLYWYRQTLGQGPEFLTYFQNEAQLEKSRLLSDRFSAERPKGSFSTLEIQRTEQGDSAMYLCASSSTGTYNEQFFGPGTRLTVL.

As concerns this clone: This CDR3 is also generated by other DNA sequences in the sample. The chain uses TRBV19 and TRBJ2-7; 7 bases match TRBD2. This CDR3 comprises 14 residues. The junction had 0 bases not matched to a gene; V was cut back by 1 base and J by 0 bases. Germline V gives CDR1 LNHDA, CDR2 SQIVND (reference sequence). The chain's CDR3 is CASSIAGGSYEQYF. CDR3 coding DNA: TGTGCCAGTAGTATAGCGGGAGGCTCCTACGAGCAGTACTTC.

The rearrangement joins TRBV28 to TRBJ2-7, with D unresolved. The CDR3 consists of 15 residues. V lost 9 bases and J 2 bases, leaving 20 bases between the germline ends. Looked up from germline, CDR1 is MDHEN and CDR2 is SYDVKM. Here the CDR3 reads CASSYRGDRAYEQYF. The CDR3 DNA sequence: TGTGCCAGTTCCTATCGAGGCGACCGGGCCTACGAGCAGTACTTC.

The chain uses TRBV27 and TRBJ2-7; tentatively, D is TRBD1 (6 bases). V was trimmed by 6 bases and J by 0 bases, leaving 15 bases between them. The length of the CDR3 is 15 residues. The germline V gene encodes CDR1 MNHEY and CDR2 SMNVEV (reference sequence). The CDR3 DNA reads TGTGCCAGCAGAACCACCCGACAGGCCTCCTACGAGCAGTACTTC. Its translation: CASRTTRQASYEQYF.

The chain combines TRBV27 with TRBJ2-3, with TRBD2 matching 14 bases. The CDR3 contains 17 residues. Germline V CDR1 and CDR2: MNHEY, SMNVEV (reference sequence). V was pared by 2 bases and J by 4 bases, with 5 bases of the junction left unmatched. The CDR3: CASSLRGLAGASDTQYF. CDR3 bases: TGTGCCAGCAGTTTACGGGGACTAGCGGGAGCTTCAGATACGCAGTATTTT.

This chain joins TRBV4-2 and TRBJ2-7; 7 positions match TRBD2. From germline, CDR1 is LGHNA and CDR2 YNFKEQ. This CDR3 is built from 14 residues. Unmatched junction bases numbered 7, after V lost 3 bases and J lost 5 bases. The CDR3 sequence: CASSQAGRSNEQYF. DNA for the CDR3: TGTGCCAGCAGCCAGGCCGGGAGGTCCAACGAGCAGTACTTC.

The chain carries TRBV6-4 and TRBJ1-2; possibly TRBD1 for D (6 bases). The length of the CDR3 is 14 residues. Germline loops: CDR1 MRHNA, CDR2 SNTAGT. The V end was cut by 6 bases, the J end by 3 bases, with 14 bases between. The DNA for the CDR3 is TGTGCCAGCAGGAGGAAACAGGGTGACTATGGCTACACCTTC. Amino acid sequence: CASRRKQGDYGYTF.

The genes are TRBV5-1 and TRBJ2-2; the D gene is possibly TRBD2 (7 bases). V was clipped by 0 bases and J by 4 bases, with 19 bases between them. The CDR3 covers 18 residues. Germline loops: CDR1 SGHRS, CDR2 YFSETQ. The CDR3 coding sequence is TGCGCCAGCAGCTTGGACGGCGGGGGCTTGGGCGGCACCGGGGAGCTGTTTTTT. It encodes CASSLDGGGLGGTGELFF.